This note documents a single TCR beta chain sequence. This sample was included in a study of T cell changes during pregnancy in multiple sclerosis. The table came from immunoSEQ multiplex PCR; TCRdb's copy has only in-frame clones and leaves some out. The sample consists of around 36,000 clones, just over 90% of them appearing once. The CDR3 covers 13 residues. Per the germline V gene, CDR1 is MNHNS and CDR2 is SASEGT. The trim removed 6 bases at V and 12 bases at J, leaving 6 bases unmatched. The receptor was isolated from a female donor with multiple sclerosis, enrolled in a pregnancy study. The genes are TRBV6-1 and TRBJ2-7, with 15 bases identical to TRBD2. The source was peripheral blood, collected before pregnancy. The CDR3 sequence: CASSAGTSGRRYF. The CDR3 region has the DNA TGTGCCAGCAGCGCCGGGACTAGCGGGAGGAGGTACTTC.